This T cell receptor (beta chain) was observed in a study of response to subunit inactivated influenza vaccine. MiXCR was run by TCRdb on the RT-PCR reads, yielding one entry per CDR3 protein. Here the sample spans about 540,000 distinct CDR3 sequences, roughly 23% being singletons. The CDR3 loop spans 16 amino acids. CDR1 and CDR2 from the germline V gene are SGHRS and YFSETQ. Trimming removed 1 base at V and 2 bases at J, with 14 bases between. This sample was also put to use in a study of T cells expressing NK-cell markers. That paper notes: For TCR beta, cDNA was produced by 5'RACE template switching with UMIs. Investigators obtained TCR beta repertoires from sorted CD3+CD56+NKG2C+, CD3+CD56+NKG2C- and CD3+CD56-NKG2C+ T cells. Seven donors tested HCMV-seropositive and one tested seronegative among the eight sequenced. For about six donors, the dominant NKG2C+ clonotypes made up roughly 1.0-7.5% of their CD8+ T cells.

The sequence derives from a man aged 45-65 years who received an inactivated influenza vaccine. The material sequenced was CD4+ T cells sorted from PBMCs, taken 11 to 12 days after vaccination. The chain joins TRBV5-1 to TRBJ2-3; D remains unclear. The CDR3 is CASSLRISSFTDTQYF. The CDR3 bases are TGCGCCAGCAGCTTGCGGATCAGTTCTTTCACAGATACGCAGTATTTT.